This T cell receptor beta chain was identified during a study of blood T cells in healthy people across ages. Findings and caveats of the study: Both naive CD4+ cell counts and diversity were greater in long-lived donors than in aged donors. Naive and antigen-experienced cells were not separated, limiting conclusive comparison.

V lost 8 bases to trimming and J lost 11 bases, with 21 bases between them. CDR1 is DFQATT, CDR2 SNEGSKA, per germline (reference sequence). The length of the CDR3 is 12 residues. The authors ran a second PCR of about 6 to 11 cycles using a sample-barcoded 5' primer and a J-beta primer mix. TCRdb fed the 5' RACE reads into MiXCR, producing one record per CDR3 protein. This sample has 650,000 to 1,000,000 distinct CDR3 sequences; about half occur once, and the top ten carry around 18%. Turning to this clonotype: Its antigen is currently unknown.

Investigators took about 10 milliliters of peripheral blood from every donor. The receptor's source is an elderly man in good health. The material sequenced was blood. The V and J genes are TRBV20-1 and TRBJ2-5; D tentatively reads TRBD1 or TRBD2 (5 bases each). CDR3 sequence (DNA): TGCAGTCCAAGGTTAGGGGCCTGGGAGCAGTACTTC. Its translation: CSPRLGAWEQYF.